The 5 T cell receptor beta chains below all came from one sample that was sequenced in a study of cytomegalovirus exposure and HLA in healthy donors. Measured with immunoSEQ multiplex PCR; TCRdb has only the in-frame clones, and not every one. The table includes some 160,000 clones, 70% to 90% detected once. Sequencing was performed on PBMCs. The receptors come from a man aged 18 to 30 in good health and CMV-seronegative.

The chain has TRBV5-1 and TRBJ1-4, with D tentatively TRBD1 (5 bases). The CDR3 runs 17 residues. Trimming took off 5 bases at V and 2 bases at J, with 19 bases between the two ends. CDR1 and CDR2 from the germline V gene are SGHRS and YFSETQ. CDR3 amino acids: CASRGAPGESTNEKLFF. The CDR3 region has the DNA TGCGCCAGCAGAGGGGCCCCGGGGGAGAGTACTAATGAAAAACTGTTTTTT.

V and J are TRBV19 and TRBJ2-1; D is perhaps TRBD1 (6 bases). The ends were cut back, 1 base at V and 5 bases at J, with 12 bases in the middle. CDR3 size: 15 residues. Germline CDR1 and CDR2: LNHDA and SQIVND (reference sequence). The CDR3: CASSIGTGHDNEQFF. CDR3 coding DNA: TGTGCCAGTAGTATAGGCACAGGGCATGACAATGAGCAGTTCTTC.

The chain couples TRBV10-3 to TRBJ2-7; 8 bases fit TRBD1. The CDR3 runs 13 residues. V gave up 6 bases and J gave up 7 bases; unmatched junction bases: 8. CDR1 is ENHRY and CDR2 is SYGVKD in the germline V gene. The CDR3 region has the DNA TGTGCCATCAGACTCGGACAGGGCGAAGAGCAGTACTTC. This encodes CAIRLGQGEEQYF.

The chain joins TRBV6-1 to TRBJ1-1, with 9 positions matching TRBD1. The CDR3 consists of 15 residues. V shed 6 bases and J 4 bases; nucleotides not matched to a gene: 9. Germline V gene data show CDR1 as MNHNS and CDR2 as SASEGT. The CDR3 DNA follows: TGTGCCAGCAGCGTTCGTTTGACAGGGGGCACTGAAGCTTTCTTT. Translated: CASSVRLTGGTEAFF.

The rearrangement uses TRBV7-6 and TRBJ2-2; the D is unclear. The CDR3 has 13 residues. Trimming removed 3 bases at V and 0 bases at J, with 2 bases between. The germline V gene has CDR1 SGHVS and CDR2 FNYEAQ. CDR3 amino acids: CASSFTNTGELFF. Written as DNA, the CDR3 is TGTGCCAGCAGCTTTACGAACACCGGGGAGCTGTTTTTT.